This TCR beta chain was identified during a study of T cells in Graves' hyperthyroidism and ophthalmopathy. Study-level findings and limits: In simple terms, a model built on 13 V-J features told ophthalmopathy apart from stable hyperthyroidism.

V dropped 4 bases and J dropped 5; count of bases not matched to a gene: 5. Germline values: CDR1 SEHNR, CDR2 FQNEAQ (reference sequence). This CDR3 has 13 amino acids. RNA transcripts yielded amplified TCR beta CDR3 regions. Primed by the HTBI set, a first-round RT-PCR was run on the TCR CDR3. Via MiXCR, TCRdb re-called the multiplex PCR reads, giving one row per CDR3 protein. The sample includes a few hundred thousand distinct CDR3 sequences, 46% of them seen just once. Those patients with uncontrolled infection, other autoimmune disease, pregnancy or lactation were excluded. Clinical symptoms, serum thyroxine, TRAb, thyroid ultrasound and orbital computed tomography established diagnosis. Details on this clonotype: Antigen: not known.

The chain recombines TRBV7-9 with TRBJ2-7, with TRBD1 matching 7 bases. The receptor was isolated from an adult woman with Graves' disease, either hyperthyroidism or ophthalmopathy (not recorded which). The sample consisted of peripheral blood or thyroid tissue (not recorded which). The chain's CDR3 is CASSSQRGHEQYF. The DNA of the CDR3 is TGTGCCAGCAGCTCCCAGAGGGGGCACGAGCAGTACTTC.